The 19 T cell receptor beta chains below all came from one sample that was sequenced in a study of graft-versus-host responses after intestinal transplantation. Here immunoSEQ multiplex PCR was the method, and the copy in TCRdb shows in-frame clones only, minus some. In the table there are just over 70,000 clones, 84% of which are singletons. The antigens these receptors bind are not known. The material was unstimulated CD4+ T cells sorted from spleen or lymph node cells, obtained before transplant. All receptors come from a human donor who was the organ donor for an intestinal transplant.

This clone came up once. The V gene is TRBV18, the J gene TRBJ1-2, with D tentatively TRBD1 (6 bases). V lost 1 base and J 6 bases, leaving 15 bases between the germline ends. The CDR3 is 15 amino acids. The germline V gene encodes CDR1 KGHSH and CDR2 LQKENI. CDR3 DNA sequence: TGTGCCAGCTCACCACGGGACAAACAAGCTGATGGCTACACCTTC. This sequence encodes CASSPRDKQADGYTF.

This clone was picked up a small number of times. The V and J genes are TRBV5-1 and TRBJ2-5, with 8 bases fitting TRBD2. Per germline, CDR1 SGHRS and CDR2 YFSETQ. V shed 0 bases, J shed 4 bases, and the junction held 8 bases outside the gene matches. This CDR3 comprises 16 residues. The CDR3 loop reads CASSLVGGGGRETQYF. CDR3 nucleotides: TGCGCCAGCAGCTTGGTCGGGGGGGGTGGACGAGAGACCCAGTACTTC.

The chain carries TRBV28 and TRBJ1-6; D remains unclear. The CDR3 has 15 amino acids. In germline, CDR1 is MDHEN, CDR2 SYDVKM. Trimming removed 6 bases at V and 0 bases at J, with 9 bases between. The CDR3 spells CASSIQSSYNSPLHF. As DNA, the CDR3 is TGTGCCAGCAGCATTCAGTCCTCCTATAATTCACCCCTCCACTTT. The full variable domain, completed using reference TRBV28 and TRBJ1-6, is DVKVTQSSRYLVKRTGEKVFLECVQDMDHENMFWYRQDPGLGLRLIYFSYDVKMKEKGDIPEGYSVSREKKERFSLILESASTNQTSMYLCASSIQSSYNSPLHFGNGTRLTVT.

The V call is TRBV27, the J call TRBJ1-1; possible D gene TRBD1, 6 bases. The CDR3 extends over 14 amino acids. Germline V gene sequence: CDR1 MNHEY, CDR2 SMNVEV (reference sequence). V lost 7 bases and J 1 base, leaving 13 bases between the germline ends. The CDR3 DNA reads TGTGCCAGCACCCCCGGACAGAAGAACACTGAAGCTTTCTTT. It is translated as CASTPGQKNTEAFF.

The chain couples TRBV7-2 to TRBJ1-1; the D gene is possibly TRBD1 (5 bases). Germline assignment: CDR1 SGHTA and CDR2 FQGNSA. V lost 5 bases and J lost 1, with 11 bases in between. CDR3 length equals 14 residues. The CDR3 loop reads CASSRQTENTEAFF. The CDR3 region has the DNA TGTGCCAGCAGCCGGCAGACAGAGAACACTGAAGCTTTCTTT.

The chain employs TRBV9 and TRBJ1-2; D ambiguous. The CDR3 has 13 residues. Deletions cut 0 bases from V and 1 base from J, with 4 bases between. Germline loops: CDR1 SGDLS, CDR2 YYNGEE. The CDR3 DNA sequence: TGTGCCAGCAGCGTAGATCGTAACTATGGCTACACCTTC. As protein: CASSVDRNYGYTF.

The CDR3 DNA reads TGTGCCAGCAGTTTGCAGGGGGTCAACTATGGCTACACCTTC. It is translated as CASSLQGVNYGYTF. The V call is TRBV28, the J call TRBJ1-2; 7 nucleotides match TRBD1. With V trimmed by 3 bases and J by 2 bases, 3 bases remained unmatched. The germline V gene encodes CDR1 MDHEN and CDR2 SYDVKM. This CDR3 contains 14 residues.

This chain joins TRBV5-1 and TRBJ2-2; TRBD2 is a possible D gene (6 bases). Trimming shortened V by 3 bases and J by 6 bases, and 15 bases separated the two germline ends. The CDR3 contains 15 residues. From germline, CDR1 is SGHRS and CDR2 YFSETQ. CDR3: CASSWTLLASGELFF. The CDR3 DNA reads as TGCGCCAGCAGCTGGACCTTACTAGCCTCCGGGGAGCTGTTTTTT.

This chain uses TRBV5-1 with TRBJ2-4; no clear D gene. Germline V gene lookup returns CDR1 SGHRS and CDR2 YFSETQ. Trimming removed 4 bases from V and 1 base from J, with 15 bases in between. The length of the CDR3 is 16 residues. The CDR3, as DNA: TGCGCCAGCAGCACCCTTCACAGTAACGCCAAAAACATTCAGTACTTC. Protein product: CASSTLHSNAKNIQYF.

The table lists this clone with a count of one. This chain uses TRBV5-1 with TRBJ2-1; D is possibly TRBD2 (5 bases). Trimming shortened V by 0 bases and J by 3 bases, and 10 bases separated the two germline ends. This CDR3 comprises 15 residues. CDR1 and CDR2 (germline): SGHRS, YFSETQ. The CDR3 protein is CASSLVSGIYNEQFF. The CDR3 bases are TGCGCCAGCAGCTTGGTTTCGGGGATCTACAATGAGCAGTTCTTC.

This chain joins TRBV28 and TRBJ1-1; D is perhaps TRBD1 (5 bases). The CDR3 contains 14 residues. V lost 3 bases and J 4 bases, leaving 12 bases between the germline ends. CDR1 is MDHEN, CDR2 SYDVKM, per germline. CDR3 bases: TGTGCCAGCAGTTTCCCGAATCAGGGCACTGAAGCTTTCTTT. It codes for CASSFPNQGTEAFF.

This clone came up a few times. The rearrangement links TRBV4-1 to TRBJ2-3, with 9 bases fitting TRBD2. V lost 3 bases to trimming and J lost 4 bases; unmatched junction nucleotides: 5. The germline V gene has CDR1 MGHRA and CDR2 YSYEKL. This CDR3 has 15 residues. The DNA for the CDR3 is TGCGCCAGCAGCCACGGAGCGGGGGGTTCAGATACGCAGTATTTT. Protein: CASSHGAGGSDTQYF.

The V and J genes are TRBV4-1 and TRBJ1-1; 7 nucleotides agree with TRBD1. In germline, CDR1 is MGHRA, CDR2 YSYEKL. V trimming: 3 bases; J trimming: 4 bases; junction bases outside the gene matches: 5. The CDR3 is made up of 14 amino acids. The CDR3 DNA follows: TGCGCCAGCAGCCATGGGACAGAGGGCACTGAAGCTTTCTTT. It translates to CASSHGTEGTEAFF.

The CDR3 reads CASSAGSGNTIYF. The CDR3 region has the DNA TGTGCCAGCAGTGCAGGGTCCGGAAACACCATATATTTT. The chain carries TRBV5-4 and TRBJ1-3; D perhaps matches TRBD1 (5 bases). This CDR3 has 13 residues. Germline V gene data show CDR1 as SGHNT and CDR2 as YYREEE (reference sequence). Trimming took off 5 bases at V and 4 bases at J, with 10 bases between the two ends.

This clone was picked up one time. The V and J genes are TRBV28 and TRBJ1-5; 9 bases line up with TRBD1. This CDR3 region has 16 residues. The ends lost 3 bases at V and 2 bases at J; junction bases unmatched: 5. In germline, CDR1 is MDHEN, CDR2 SYDVKM. This chain's CDR3 is CASSLDRGEGNQPQHF. The CDR3 DNA sequence: TGTGCCAGCAGTTTGGACAGGGGAGAAGGCAATCAGCCCCAGCATTTT.

The chain recombines TRBV6-1 with TRBJ1-2; D is perhaps TRBD1 (6 bases). This CDR3 is 15 amino acids long. V dropped 8 bases and J dropped 3 bases, with 19 bases sitting between them. Looked up from germline, CDR1 is MNHNS and CDR2 is SASEGT. DNA for the CDR3: TGTGCCAGCGTAATACAGGGCACTTCGTACTATGGCTACACCTTC. This translates into CASVIQGTSYYGYTF.

The rearrangement links TRBV28 to TRBJ2-7; weak D call: TRBD2 (5 bases). This CDR3 region has 13 residues. V was shortened by 3 bases and J by 5 bases, with 11 bases between the two germline ends. Germline-derived CDR1 and CDR2 are MDHEN and SYDVKM. The CDR3 bases are TGTGCCAGCAGTTTCCGGGGTCCCGACGAGCAGTACGTC. Translating gives CASSFRGPDEQYV.

The chain is built from TRBV28 and TRBJ1-2; D is perhaps TRBD1 (6 bases). The CDR3 runs 14 residues. Trimming shortened V by 10 bases and J by 3 bases, and 18 bases separated the two germline ends. Germline V gives CDR1 MDHEN, CDR2 SYDVKM. The CDR3 loop is CAITTGPGDYGYTF. CDR3 sequence (DNA): TGTGCCATCACGACAGGACCGGGTGACTATGGCTACACCTTC.

V is TRBV4-1 and J is TRBJ1-6; 8 bases map to TRBD1. Germline-derived CDR1 and CDR2 are MGHRA and YSYEKL. This CDR3 contains 15 residues. The J segment lost 8 bases and the V segment lost 0 bases, leaving 3 bases of the junction unmatched. CDR3 in amino acids: CASSQEAGGDSPLHF. The CDR3 DNA is TGCGCCAGCAGCCAAGAGGCAGGGGGCGATTCACCCCTCCACTTT.